The rows below give T cell receptor beta chains drawn from one sample of a study of T cell responses to AZD1222 COVID-19 vaccine. Generated by immunoSEQ multiplex PCR, the TCRdb table keeps only in-frame clones and is missing some. The sample includes tens of thousands of clones, around 92% of them seen just once. The specimen was peripheral blood, collected on day 0 of MenACWY control vaccination. These receptors all come from an adult in good health. CDR3s include the opening cysteine and the closing phenylalanine or tryptophan. The order of the fields is clone size, J gene, D gene, V gene, CDR3 protein, CDR3 DNA. A D gene is named only where the DNA matches it firmly. Rows may omit the clone size; those that give it use once, few, many or a size class.

. | TRBJ2-5 | TRBD2 | TRBV5-1 | CASSHGGSSRWQETQYF | TGCGCCAGCAGCCACGGGGGGTCCTCCCGGTGGCAAGAGACCCAGTACTTC
. | TRBJ2-4 | . | TRBV7-2 | CASSFQEAKNIQYF | TGTGCCAGCAGCTTCCAGGAGGCTAAAAACATTCAGTACTTC
once | TRBJ2-4 | . | TRBV12-3/TRBV12-4 | CASRGREYAHF | TGTGCCAGCAGAGGGAGAGAGTATGCGCACTTC
. | TRBJ2-5 | . | TRBV4-1 | CASSQAPVETQYF | TGCGCCAGCAGCCAAGCGCCCGTGGAGACCCAGTACTTC
. | TRBJ1-2 | . | TRBV24-1 | CATSANTLDGGYTF | TGTGCCACCAGTGCCAACACATTGGATGGCGGCTACACCTTC
. | TRBJ1-2 | . | TRBV12-5 | CASGPSGIQVRSDGYTF | TGTGCTAGTGGTCCCTCCGGGATTCAGGTTAGGTCTGATGGCTACACCTTC
. | TRBJ1-6 | TRBD1 | TRBV19 | CASSKPGQGSLTYNSPLHF | TGTGCCAGTAGTAAACCGGGACAGGGTAGTTTGACCTATAATTCACCCCTCCACTTT
. | TRBJ2-7 | . | TRBV10-2 | CASRARAYEQYF | TGCGCCAGCAGGGCTAGGGCCTACGAGCAGTACTTC
. | TRBJ2-7 | . | TRBV12-3/TRBV12-4 | CASSSESYEQYF | TGTGCCAGCAGTTCCGAGAGCTACGAGCAGTACTTC
once | TRBJ1-1 | . | TRBV12-2 | CASRLADRGSCGFF | TGTGCAAGTCGCTTAGCCGACAGGGGATCATGTGGTTTCTTT
. | TRBJ2-1 | . | TRBV27 | CASSSGTSSYNEQFF | TGTGCCAGCAGTAGTGGAACTAGCTCCTACAATGAGCAGTTCTTC
few | TRBJ2-3 | TRBD2 | TRBV6-4 | CASSDRGGSDTQYF | TGTGCCAGCAGTGACCGGGGGGGTTCAGATACGCAGTATTTT
. | TRBJ2-7 | . | TRBV2 | CASSEAFGVSSYEQYF | TGTGCCAGCAGTGAAGCGTTCGGGGTTAGCTCCTACGAGCAGTACTTC
. | TRBJ2-3 | TRBD2 | TRBV5-4 | CASSPSGGTSETQYF | TGTGCCAGCAGCCCTAGCGGGGGCACGTCGGAAACGCAGTATTTT
. | TRBJ1-6 | . | TRBV6-2/TRBV6-3 | CASSSQGRIPNSPLHF | TGTGCCAGCAGTTCCCAAGGTCGGATTCCGAATTCACCCCTCCACTTT
. | TRBJ2-5 | . | TRBV11-2 | CASAGTQETQYF | TGTGCCAGCGCTGGTACCCAAGAGACCCAGTACTTC
. | TRBJ2-7 | TRBD2 | TRBV6-1 | CASSEWEGASYEQYF | TGTGCCAGCAGTGAGTGGGAGGGAGCATCCTACGAGCAGTACTTC
. | TRBJ1-6 | . | TRBV7-9 | CASSFVSESPLHF | TGTGCCAGCAGCTTTGTATCGGAGTCACCCCTCCACTTT
. | TRBJ2-5 | . | TRBV10-3 | CAISDSLEETQYF | TGTGCCATCAGTGACTCCCTAGAGGAGACCCAGTACTTC
. | TRBJ1-1 | . | TRBV7-2 | CASSPYRQFMNTEAFF | TGTGCCAGCAGCCCATACCGACAGTTTATGAACACTGAAGCTTTCTTT
. | TRBJ1-5 | TRBD1 | TRBV19 | CASSMGTGIAQPQHF | TGTGCCAGTAGTATGGGGACAGGGATTGCTCAGCCCCAGCATTTT
. | TRBJ2-5 | . | TRBV30 | CAWGLGRKETQYF | TGTGCCTGGGGCCTTGGGAGAAAAGAGACCCAGTACTTC
. | TRBJ1-1 | TRBD1 | TRBV6-2/TRBV6-3 | CASSYPQQGRGSDTEAFF | TGTGCCAGCAGTTACCCCCAACAGGGGCGGGGGTCTGACACTGAAGCTTTCTTT
. | TRBJ1-6 | . | TRBV6-5 | CASSYSTSDSPLHF | TGTGCCAGCAGTTACTCGACATCGGATTCACCCCTCCACTTT
. | TRBJ2-3 | . | TRBV6-5 | CASSTRGDTQYF | TGTGCCAGCAGCACCAGGGGCGATACGCAGTATTTT
. | TRBJ2-5 | TRBD1 | TRBV5-4 | CASSHTGGQETQYF | TGTGCCAGCAGTCATACAGGGGGCCAAGAGACCCAGTACTTC